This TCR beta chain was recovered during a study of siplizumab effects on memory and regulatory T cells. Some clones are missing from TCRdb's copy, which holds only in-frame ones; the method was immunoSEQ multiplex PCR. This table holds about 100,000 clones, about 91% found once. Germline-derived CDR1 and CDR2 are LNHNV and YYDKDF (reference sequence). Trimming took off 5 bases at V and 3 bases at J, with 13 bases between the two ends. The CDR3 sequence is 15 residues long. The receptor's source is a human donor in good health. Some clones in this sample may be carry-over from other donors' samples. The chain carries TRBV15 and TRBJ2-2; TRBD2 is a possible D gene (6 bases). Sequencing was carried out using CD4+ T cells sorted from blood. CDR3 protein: CATSLGGAYTGELFF. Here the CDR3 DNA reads TGTGCCACCAGCTTAGGCGGGGCTTACACCGGGGAGCTGTTTTTT.